Described below is a single TCR beta chain sequence and its context. In this sample, this clonotype turned up a few times. Its antigen is currently not known. Nothing much larger sits one base from this clone, and base qualities are not available. Per the germline V gene, SGHRS is the CDR1 and YFSETQ is the CDR2. Clipping removes 7 bases from V and 2 bases from J, with 11 as the unmatched junction base count. The CDR3 starts with the cysteine, ends with the phenylalanine, and has 16 residues. This entry keeps only the CDR3 DNA: 48 bases, framed from base 1. Sequencer: Illumina NovaSeq 6000. TCRalpha and TCRbeta cDNA libraries were built by 5'RACE with constant-segment primers, adding sample barcodes and unique molecular identifiers. Trizol reagent was used to extract RNA from every sample. Amplification of the libraries took two PCR steps, and the second step added a second sample barcode plus Illumina TruSeq adapters. Sequencing of the libraries was done on an Illumina NovaSeq, producing 2 x 150 bp paired-end reads. Per the source publication's procedure: Reads were demultiplexed and collapsed into UMI-guided consensus sequences with migec v1.2.7. Using mixcr v2.1.11, UMI consensuses were aligned to TRA and TRB V and J templates and then assembled into clonotypes. Clonotypes were classified as expanded or contracted when called significant by both edgeR and NoisET, with noise models trained on biological replicates. For edgeR calls, the cutoffs were a false discovery rate-adjusted p below 0.01 and a log2 fold-change threshold of 1. As an exploratory analysis of dynamics, PCA with hierarchical clustering was applied to max-normalized trajectories of the 1000 most abundant clonotypes. Each responding clone was given a CD4 or CD8 phenotype based on the CD4+ and CD8+ repertoires, which had been sequenced separately. The public reads were reanalyzed by TCRdb: fastp trimming at Q25, MiXCR alignment, in-frame beta chains only. Here each entry gathers all rows of one CDR3 protein and keeps the most common genes and DNA. These V and J calls derive from TCRdb rather than the authors' analysis. The sample yields some 320,000 distinct CDR3 sequences; about a sixth were counted once. The ten largest clones represent approximately 20% of the sample.

Ficoll-Paque density gradient centrifugation was used to isolate PBMCs. This specimen belongs to a study of T-cell memory formation after mild COVID-19 (dated by TCRdb to the early 2020s). General notes on the study: Most TCR sequence clusters were specific to one of the two donors. Longitudinal TCRalpha and TCRbeta repertoire sequencing tracked T-cell clones expanding and contracting after mild COVID-19 in a couple of donors. The cohort comprised two young, previously healthy adult volunteers, one female and one male. The paper's findings and limits, for the study overall: The study covered only two mild cases, and larger cohorts including severe cases with pre-infection samples were considered necessary. Clones that contracted from day 15 to 85 showed balanced CD4/CD8 phenotypes, whereas a second wave of clones that expanded from day 15 to 37 leaned towards CD4+. Contracting CD4+ clones were found mainly in CM and EM memory subsets, while CD8+ clones were enriched in EMRA. The detection of some responding clones in pre-infection memory suggests that pre-existing cross-reactive memory T cells joined the SARS-CoV-2 response. SARS-CoV-2 specificity was not confirmed for the second-wave clones peaking on day 37.

This receptor was identified in a man younger than 35 who had mild COVID-19 (a few samples of this study predate the infection). The sample titles of this study are shuffled in the database, so cell type and time point are left out; the donor was told from shared clones. The material sequenced was PBMCs or a T cell subset sorted from them (not recorded which). This chain joins TRBV5-1 to TRBJ2-2; TRBD2 agrees with 7 junctional bases. The CDR3 here reads CASHRLVAGNTGELFF. The base sequence is TGCGCCAGCCACCGACTGGTAGCGGGCAACACCGGGGAGCTGTTTTTT.